A single sample gave rise to the 15 T cell receptor beta chains below, sequenced in a study of blood T cell repertoires in COVID-19. TCRdb keeps only in-frame clones here, not all; method: immunoSEQ multiplex PCR. The sample holds 150,000 to 200,000 clones, around 89% seen once. Sequencing used peripheral blood. Every receptor here comes from a man in his sixties with acute or convalescent COVID-19.

As DNA, the CDR3 is TGTGCCAGCAGTCAACTAGCGGAGGCCCGTAATGAGCAGTTCTTC. It translates to CASSQLAEARNEQFF. J is TRBJ2-1 and V is TRBV5-4; 8 bases match TRBD2. CDR1 is SGHNT, CDR2 YYREEE, per germline (reference sequence). J gave up 7 bases and V 5 bases, and 11 bases lay outside the gene matches. The CDR3 is 15 residues long. The whole variable domain, filled in from reference TRBV5-4 and TRBJ2-1, reads ETGVTQSPTHLIKTRGQQVTLRCSSQSGHNTVSWYQQALGQGPQFIFQYYREEENGRGNFPPRFSGLQFPNYSSELNVNALELDDSALYLCASSQLAEARNEQFFGPGTRLTVL.

The chain carries TRBV7-8 and TRBJ1-5; D perhaps matches TRBD1 (6 bases). This CDR3 comprises 16 residues. The germline V and J ends were trimmed by 5 bases and 3 bases, with 17 bases remaining between them. The germline V gene encodes CDR1 SGHVS and CDR2 FQNEAQ. The DNA for the CDR3 is TGTGCCAGCAGCCCCGGACCGGGGGGCGTCAATCAGCCCCAGCATTTT. This encodes CASSPGPGGVNQPQHF.

This chain connects TRBV18 to TRBJ2-7; 9 bases are a match to TRBD2. This CDR3 spans 17 amino acids. The germline gives CDR1 KGHSH, CDR2 LQKENI. The V and J ends lost 4 bases and 1 base, in that order; junction bases with no gene match: 11. CDR3 loop: CASSLQYAGGGSYEQYF. CDR3 nucleotide sequence: TGTGCCAGCTCACTACAGTACGCGGGAGGGGGATCCTACGAGCAGTACTTC.

Only one count was recorded for this clone. The chain employs TRBV7-2 and TRBJ2-1, with TRBD2 identical over 7 bases. Trimming cost V 4 bases and J 0 bases; bases outside gene matches: 3. The CDR3 has 15 amino acids. The V gene's germline CDR1 is SGHTA and CDR2 FQGNSA. The CDR3 sequence: CASSSRTSSYNEQFF. As DNA, the CDR3 is TGTGCCAGCAGCTCCCGGACTAGCTCCTACAATGAGCAGTTCTTC.

This chain joins TRBV7-3 and TRBJ2-3; 14 bases fit TRBD2. Germline CDR1 SGHTA, CDR2 FQGTGA. Losses at the gene ends were 5 bases for V and 3 bases for J; bases not matched to a gene: 1. The CDR3 is made up of 15 amino acids. DNA for the CDR3: TGTGCCAGCAGCCGGACTAGCGGGAGGACAGATACGCAGTATTTT. Amino acid sequence: CASSRTSGRTDTQYF.

The V gene is TRBV10-3, the J gene TRBJ2-1; D is possibly TRBD1 (6 bases). CDR1 and CDR2 (germline): ENHRY, SYGVKD. The germline V and J ends were trimmed by 7 bases and 3 bases, with 16 bases remaining between them. The CDR3 sequence is 15 residues long. Here the CDR3 reads CAINHGGGGYNEQFF. The CDR3 DNA reads as TGTGCCATCAACCACGGTGGGGGCGGCTACAATGAGCAGTTCTTC.

This clone came up once. The gene calls are TRBV6-5 and TRBJ1-1; TRBD1 agrees at 8 bases. V was clipped by 7 bases and J by 4 bases; unmatched bases: 11. Germline V lookup: CDR1 MNHEY, CDR2 SVGAGI. CDR3 size: 15 residues. The CDR3 reads CASKSQGAGGTEAFF. The CDR3 DNA is TGTGCCAGCAAGAGTCAGGGGGCTGGTGGCACTGAAGCTTTCTTT.

The gene calls are TRBV9 and TRBJ1-4; perhaps TRBD1 as D (5 bases). Trimming left V 3 bases short and J 14 bases short, with 17 bases between. The CDR3 spans 13 residues. The germline CDR1 and CDR2 sequences are SGDLS and YYNGEE. The DNA for the CDR3 is TGTGCCAGCAGCGATCCTAATCAAGGGGTCCTGTTTTTT. It specifies CASSDPNQGVLFF.

The chain combines TRBV6-5 with TRBJ1-2, with D perhaps TRBD1 (5 bases). The V end lost 4 bases, the J end lost 7 bases, and 16 bases lay between the germline ends. Germline V gene lookup returns CDR1 MNHEY and CDR2 SVGAGI. The CDR3 is 14 residues long. The DNA of the CDR3 is TGTGCCAGCAGTTCCCGGGGCGGGGCGGTTGGCTACACCTTC. This codes for CASSSRGGAVGYTF.

The V gene is TRBV6-5, the J gene TRBJ1-5, with 8 bases lining up with TRBD1. Germline V gene lookup returns CDR1 MNHEY and CDR2 SVGAGI. The ends lost 6 bases at V and 8 bases at J; junction bases unmatched: 9. This CDR3 spans 14 amino acids. In DNA, the CDR3 is TGTGCCAGCAGGGTGGACAGGGCAATAGAGCCCCAGCATTTT. It is translated as CASRVDRAIEPQHF.

V is TRBV5-1 and J is TRBJ1-1; D uncertain. V was clipped by 0 bases and J by 0 bases, with 9 bases between them. CDR3 length: 15 amino acids. Germline values: CDR1 SGHRS, CDR2 YFSETQ. CDR3 region: CASSLEPRMNTEAFF. The CDR3 DNA sequence: TGCGCCAGCAGCTTGGAGCCGAGGATGAACACTGAAGCTTTCTTT.

The rearrangement joins TRBV19 to TRBJ1-5; D remains ambiguous. CDR3 size: 16 residues. From germline, CDR1 is LNHDA and CDR2 SQIVND (reference sequence). The V and J ends lost 4 bases and 6 bases respectively, with 19 bases between them. The CDR3 sequence: CASSRPGRIRGQPQHF. CDR3 coding DNA: TGTGCCAGTAGTAGACCCGGGAGGATAAGAGGTCAGCCCCAGCATTTT.

The rearrangement uses TRBV9 and TRBJ2-1; D ambiguous. V was trimmed by 2 bases and J by 0 bases, leaving 9 bases between them. Germline-derived CDR1 and CDR2 are SGDLS and YYNGEE. The CDR3 extends over 15 amino acids. The CDR3 sequence is CASSVAPSSYNEQFF. CDR3 coding DNA: TGTGCCAGCAGCGTCGCGCCGAGCTCCTACAATGAGCAGTTCTTC.

This clone appeared a few times. The rearrangement uses TRBV3-1 (or the pseudogene TRBV3-2) and TRBJ1-4, with 7 bases matching TRBD1. The length of the CDR3 is 14 residues. Germline loops: CDR1 LGHDT, CDR2 YNNKEL (reference sequence). The J segment lost 8 bases and the V segment lost 5 bases, leaving 8 bases of the junction unmatched. This CDR3 is CASSARGLDEKLFF. The CDR3 DNA reads TGTGCCAGCAGCGCAAGGGGGCTGGACGAAAAACTGTTTTTT.

Here the CDR3 DNA reads TGTGCCAGTAGTATAAACAGGGGGCCGAAGACCCAGTACTTC. Translating gives CASSINRGPKTQYF. The rearrangement uses TRBV19 and TRBJ2-5; TRBD1 aligns across 9 bases. CDR1 is LNHDA and CDR2 is SQIVND in the germline V gene (reference sequence). Trimming took 2 bases from V and 6 from J; bases not matched to a gene: 4. The CDR3 spans 14 residues.